Shown below are 19 T cell receptor beta chains from a single sample sequenced in a study of blood T cells in healthy people across ages. Together with a sample-barcoded 5' primer, a J-beta primer mix was included in a second PCR lasting about 7 to 12 cycles. TCRdb passed the 5' RACE reads through MiXCR, listing each CDR3 protein once. The data contain around 870,000 distinct CDR3 sequences, under 30% of them singletons. The specimen was blood. The receptors were sampled from a woman aged 80 or over in good health.

This clonotype was observed a handful of times. The V call is TRBV5-1, the J call TRBJ2-2; D may be TRBD2 (5 bases). The V end lost 3 bases, the J end lost 5 bases, and 23 bases lay between the germline ends. Germline V gene sequence: CDR1 SGHRS, CDR2 YFSETQ. This CDR3 contains 18 residues. In nucleotides, the CDR3 is TGCGCCAGCAGCTCCCGATTAGGACTTATGAAAACGACCGGGGAGCTGTTTTTT. Protein: CASSSRLGLMKTTGELFF.

This clonotype was seen repeatedly, ten times or more. The gene calls are TRBV7-2 and TRBJ2-3; D is undetermined. The CDR3 contains 14 residues. Per germline, CDR1 SGHTA and CDR2 FQGNSA. V lost 1 base to trimming and J lost 2 bases, with 7 bases between them. The CDR3 region has the DNA TGTGCCAGCAGCTTAGGAAAACTCACAGATACGCAGTATTTT. Translating gives CASSLGKLTDTQYF.

The J gene is TRBJ2-5, the V gene TRBV7-3, with 9 nucleotides matching TRBD2. From germline, CDR1 is SGHTA and CDR2 FQGTGA. CDR3 length: 16 amino acids. V dropped 5 bases and J dropped 5; count of bases not matched to a gene: 12. The DNA of the CDR3 is TGTGCCAGCAGCCCTGGATGGGGGGCGGGAGGGGAGACCCAGTACTTC. This translates into CASSPGWGAGGETQYF. The full variable domain, rest sourced from reference TRBV7-3 and TRBJ2-5, is GAGVSQTPSNKVTEKGKYVELRCDPISGHTALYWYRQSLGQGPEFLIYFQGTGAADDSGLPNDRFFAVRPEGSVSTLKIQRTERGDSAVYLCASSPGWGAGGETQYFGPGTRLLVL.

This clonotype came up many times. The genes are TRBV25-1 and TRBJ1-2; 7 bases are a match to TRBD1. CDR1 is MGHDK and CDR2 is SYGVNS in the germline V gene. This CDR3 is 15 amino acids long. V trimming: 1 base; J trimming: 6 bases; junction bases outside the gene matches: 8. This CDR3 is CASSESWKGADGYTF. In DNA, the CDR3 is TGTGCCAGCAGTGAATCGTGGAAGGGGGCGGATGGCTACACCTTC.

This clonotype was observed many times. The rearrangement links TRBV3-1 to TRBJ2-7; D call uncertain. The CDR3 runs to 11 residues. V gave up 2 bases and J gave up 6 bases, with 5 bases separating them. Germline CDR1 LGHDT, CDR2 YNNKEL (reference sequence). CDR3 amino acids: CASSQSTEQYF. The DNA of the CDR3 is TGTGCCAGCAGCCAATCAACCGAGCAGTACTTC.

Ten or more counts support this clonotype. This chain links TRBV5-8 with TRBJ2-1, with D perhaps matching TRBD1 (6 bases). The ends were cut back, 0 bases at V and 2 bases at J, with 15 bases in the middle. CDR3 length equals 17 residues. The germline gives CDR1 SGHTS, CDR2 YDEGEE. The CDR3 DNA reads as TGTGCCAGCAGCTTGGTGACAGGCAATGTCCCCTACAATGAGCAGTTCTTC. Residues: CASSLVTGNVPYNEQFF.

As regards this clonotype: It may be a read error: a sequence one base away is much more abundant. The chain couples TRBV30 to TRBJ2-7; perhaps TRBD1 as D (5 bases). Trimming removed 8 bases at V and 9 bases at J, with 23 bases between. Germline V gene data show CDR1 as GTSNPN and CDR2 as SVGIG (reference sequence). The CDR3 extends over 13 amino acids. This CDR3 reads CAGLPKGAAGQYF. The CDR3 DNA sequence: TGTGCCGGTCTCCCGAAAGGGGCGGCTGGGCAGTACTTC. Complete variable domain (other parts from reference TRBV30 and TRBJ2-7): SQTIHQWPATLVQPVGSPLSLECTVEGTSNPNLYWYRQAAGRGLQLLFYSVGIGQISSEVPQNLSASRPQDRQFILSSKKLLLSDSGFYLCAGLPKGAAGQYFGPGTRLTVT.

This clonotype came up a few times. The chain joins TRBV19 to TRBJ1-2; D is undetermined. Germline V lookup: CDR1 LNHDA, CDR2 SQIVND (reference sequence). The CDR3 extends over 14 amino acids. The germline V and J ends were trimmed by 0 bases and 8 bases, with 13 bases remaining between them. The CDR3 DNA reads TGTGCCAGTAGTATAGATCCCTTATGGAGGGGCTACACCTTC. Translated: CASSIDPLWRGYTF.

Comments on this clonotype: Mismatch with germline at one junction end may stem from a read error. V and J are TRBV6-2 or TRBV6-3 and TRBJ1-1; D unresolved. The CDR3 runs to 15 residues. CDR1 is MNHEY, CDR2 SVGEGT, per germline. CDR3 in DNA: TGTGCCAGCAGTTACGTCGGACGGAGGAACGCTGAAGCTTTCTTT. This codes for CASSYVGRRNAEAFF.

This rearrangement joins TRBV7-2 to TRBJ1-2, with 9 bases that match TRBD1. Germline V gene sequence: CDR1 SGHTA, CDR2 FQGNSA. With V trimmed by 5 bases and J by 4 bases, 8 bases remained unmatched. There are 15 residues in the CDR3. The CDR3 DNA is TGTGCCAGCAGCGCACCGGGACAGGGAGGCTATGGCTACACCTTC. Translated, it gives CASSAPGQGGYGYTF.

This clonotype came up a few times. The chain recombines TRBV20-1 with TRBJ1-5; D not certain. V lost 3 bases and J lost 5, with 11 bases in between. Per the germline V gene, CDR1 is DFQATT and CDR2 is SNEGSKA (reference sequence). The CDR3 has 13 residues. The CDR3 bases are TGCAGTGCTAGTTCCGGGAACGATCAGCCCCAGCATTTT. As protein: CSASSGNDQPQHF.

This chain joins TRBV20-1 and TRBJ2-5, with 7 nucleotides matching TRBD2. The DNA end favors TRBJ2-4, so the J call may be wrong. Germline CDR1 reads DFQATT; CDR2 reads SNEGSKA (reference sequence). The CDR3 runs 15 residues. CDR3: CSAGEGRPRENIQYF. The CDR3 nucleotides read TGCAGTGCTGGGGAGGGACGCCCAAGGGAAAACATTCAGTACTTC.

The sample holds many counts of this clonotype. This chain joins TRBV3-1 and TRBJ1-6; 7 bases fit TRBD1. The CDR3 spans 15 residues. V lost 0 bases, J lost 9 bases, and 5 bases stayed unmatched. Germline V gene lookup returns CDR1 LGHDT and CDR2 YNNKEL (reference sequence). The CDR3 loop reads CASSQDARTGSPLHF. CDR3 in DNA: TGTGCCAGCAGCCAAGATGCGAGGACAGGTTCACCCCTCCACTTT.

In this sample, this clonotype turned up a few times. This rearrangement joins TRBV9 to TRBJ1-1, with a weak D call TRBD1 (6 bases). CDR3 size: 15 residues. Trimming took off 4 bases at V and 0 bases at J, with 13 bases between the two ends. The germline gives CDR1 SGDLS, CDR2 YYNGEE. CDR3 bases: TGTGCCAGCAGCTCAGGACAGAACCTGAACACTGAAGCTTTCTTT. Translated, it gives CASSSGQNLNTEAFF.

This clonotype was detected ten times or more. The chain carries TRBV4-3 and TRBJ2-1; no reliable D call. CDR1 is LGHNA and CDR2 is YSLEER in the germline V gene. Trimming pared 0 bases from V and 4 bases from J, leaving 16 bases between. This CDR3 has 17 amino acids. The CDR3 DNA is TGCGCCAGCAGCCAAGATGTTAACAGAGAACTTTACAATGAGCAGTTCTTC. Translating gives CASSQDVNRELYNEQFF.

The sample holds many counts of this clonotype. V and J are TRBV4-2 and TRBJ1-5; weak D call: TRBD1 (6 bases). V was trimmed by 5 bases and J by 7 bases, leaving 18 bases between them. Germline CDR1 is LGHNA and CDR2 is YNFKEQ. The CDR3 consists of 15 residues. The CDR3 DNA follows: TGTGCCAGCAGCTTTTCCCGTTTACAGGGCCAGCCCCAGCATTTT. Translated: CASSFSRLQGQPQHF.

This clonotype was detected ten times or more. V gene TRBV5-6 combines with J gene TRBJ2-1, with D possibly TRBD1 on 6 matching bases. V lost 1 base and J 5 bases, leaving 13 bases between the germline ends. Germline V CDR1 and CDR2: SGHDT, YYEEEE. There are 15 residues in the CDR3. The CDR3, as DNA: TGTGCCAGCAGCTTGCCAGGGGCGCCGAACAATGAGCAGTTCTTC. Its protein is CASSLPGAPNNEQFF.

The genes are TRBV29-1 and TRBJ2-7, with D tentatively TRBD1 (5 bases). The CDR3 runs to 12 residues. CDR1 and CDR2 from the germline V gene are SQVTM and ANQGSEA. The V gene lost 4 bases and the J gene lost 6 bases, with 13 bases spanning the gap. For the CDR3, the DNA is TGCAGCGTTGCGGACAACCCTGGCGAGCAGTACTTC. Its protein is CSVADNPGEQYF.

In its sample, this clonotype was seen many times. The rearrangement links TRBV27 to TRBJ2-5; D may be TRBD1 (5 bases). This CDR3 has 13 amino acids. Germline V CDR1 and CDR2: MNHEY, SMNVEV (reference sequence). With 3 bases removed from V and 7 bases from J, the gap between germline ends came to 12 bases. The CDR3 region has the DNA TGTGCCAGCAGTTTCGCGGCCCAGGGGACCCAGTACTTC. Its protein is CASSFAAQGTQYF.